A single sample is the source of the 10 T cell receptor beta chains below, sequenced in a study of OX40 agonist ivuxolimab in advanced cancers. The library was generated by the immunoSEQ multiplex PCR assay. TCRdb carries this immuneACCESS record with in-frame sequences only. Its versions omit some clonotypes, under half of them owing to an unresolved V gene in the studies checked, with the rest unexplained. Recorded for this sample are around 76,000 clones; approximately 80% of them occurred a single time. The top ten constitute around 6.4% of the sample. The source was CD4+ or CD8+ T cells sorted from blood, collected in a trial of the OX40 agonist ivuxolimab. These receptors came from an adult with an advanced solid tumor such as melanoma, head and neck, liver or kidney cancer.

The chain has TRBV4-1 and TRBJ2-2; unclear D gene. The V and J ends lost 3 bases and 5 bases respectively, with 16 bases between them. This CDR3 has 16 amino acids. CDR1 MGHRA and CDR2 YSYEKL come from the germline V gene. In nucleotides, the CDR3 is TGCGCCAGCAGCCATGTTCCAGGAATGTCGACCGGGGAGCTGTTTTTT. Translated: CASSHVPGMSTGELFF.

This clone showed up just once. The V gene is TRBV6-5, the J gene TRBJ1-6, with D perhaps matching TRBD1 (6 bases). The CDR3 has 16 amino acids. With 0 bases removed from V and 8 bases from J, the gap between germline ends came to 14 bases. CDR1 is MNHEY and CDR2 is SVGAGI in the germline V gene. DNA for the CDR3: TGTGCCAGCAGTTACTCCCCGGGGGGCGCGGATTCACCCCTCCACTTT. It yields the protein CASSYSPGGADSPLHF.

This clone was observed a handful of times. The chain employs TRBV14 and TRBJ1-4, with 7 bases that match TRBD1. V dropped 1 base and J dropped 7; count of bases not matched to a gene: 9. CDR1 is SGHDN, CDR2 FVKESK, per germline. This CDR3 region has 16 residues. DNA for the CDR3: TGTGCCAGCAGCCAAGGCCCCCGGGACAGCGGTGAAAAACTGTTTTTT. Translation: CASSQGPRDSGEKLFF.

The rearrangement uses TRBV12-5 and TRBJ2-5; TRBD2 agrees at 7 bases. CDR1 is LGHNT and CDR2 is FRNRAP in the germline V gene. This CDR3 has 16 residues. Trimming removed 4 bases from V and 5 bases from J; junction bases left unmatched: 13. The CDR3: CASGSRAPEGGETQYF. For the CDR3, the DNA is TGTGCTAGTGGTTCCCGGGCGCCCGAGGGAGGGGAGACCCAGTACTTC. Full variable domain (missing parts from reference TRBV12-5 and TRBJ2-5): DARVTQTPRHKVTEMGQEVTMRCQPILGHNTVFWYRQTMMQGLELLAYFRNRAPLDDSGMPKDRFSAEMPDATLATLKIQPSEPRDSAVYFCASGSRAPEGGETQYFGPGTRLLVL.

The genes are TRBV15 and TRBJ2-1, with a possible D match to TRBD2 (5 bases). Trimming took 4 bases from V and 5 from J, leaving 12 bases between them. Germline V gene sequence: CDR1 LNHNV, CDR2 YYDKDF (reference sequence). This CDR3 is built from 14 residues. The CDR3 nucleotides are TGTGCCACCAGCATCCAGCGGCCCCACAATGAGCAGTTCTTC. It yields the protein CATSIQRPHNEQFF. The variable domain in full, completed from reference TRBV15 and TRBJ2-1, reads DAMVIQNPRYQVTQFGKPVTLSCSQTLNHNVMYWYQQKSSQAPKLLFHYYDKDFNNEADTPDNFQSRRPNTSFCFLDIRSPGLGDTAMYLCATSIQRPHNEQFFGPGTRLTVL.

V and J are TRBV5-6 and TRBJ2-4, with 7 bases matching TRBD1. Germline assignment: CDR1 SGHDT and CDR2 YYEEEE. The CDR3 contains 18 residues. V trimming: 5 bases; J trimming: 3 bases; junction bases outside the gene matches: 17. CDR3 in amino acids: CASRATLDRALFKNIQYF. The CDR3 DNA is TGTGCCAGCAGGGCGACCCTAGACAGGGCCTTATTCAAAAACATTCAGTACTTC. Drawing the rest from reference TRBV5-6 and TRBJ2-4, the complete variable domain is DAGVTQSPTHLIKTRGQQVTLRCSPKSGHDTVSWYQQALGQGPQFIFQYYEEEERQRGNFPDRFSGHQFPNYSSELNVNALLLGDSALYLCASRATLDRALFKNIQYFGAGTRLSVL.

The genes are TRBV7-3 and TRBJ2-1; D may be TRBD2 (6 bases). Between the trimmed V and J ends, which lost 5 bases and 8 bases, there was a span of 19 bases. Germline-derived CDR1 and CDR2 are SGHTA and FQGTGA. The CDR3 loop spans 15 amino acids. In DNA, the CDR3 is TGTGCCAGCAGCCCACCGGGACTCTCTCCCCATGAGCAGTTCTTC. Amino acid sequence: CASSPPGLSPHEQFF.

The chain combines TRBV5-1 with TRBJ2-3; tentative D call: TRBD2 (5 bases). Germline V CDR1 and CDR2: SGHRS, YFSETQ. Trimming pared 2 bases from V and 3 bases from J, leaving 7 bases between. The CDR3 covers 13 residues. The CDR3 loop is CASSFGETDTQYF. For the CDR3, the DNA is TGCGCCAGCAGCTTCGGGGAGACAGATACGCAGTATTTT.

The V and J genes are TRBV6-5 and TRBJ2-1; no reliable D call. CDR1 MNHEY and CDR2 SVGAGI come from the germline V gene. This CDR3 is 13 amino acids long. V lost 7 bases and J 1 base, leaving 8 bases between the germline ends. CDR3 sequence reads: CASNGPSYNEQFF. CDR3 nucleotides: TGTGCCAGCAACGGGCCTTCCTACAATGAGCAGTTCTTC.

This clone was counted a single time. DNA of the CDR3: TGTGCCAGAGCGGGTAGGGGTGAAGCTTTCTTT. Residues: CARAGRGEAFF. The chain links TRBV28 to TRBJ1-1; tentatively, D is TRBD1 (5 bases). Germline loops: CDR1 MDHEN, CDR2 SYDVKM. This CDR3 is built from 11 residues. The V end lost 9 bases, the J end lost 7 bases, and 12 bases lay between the germline ends.